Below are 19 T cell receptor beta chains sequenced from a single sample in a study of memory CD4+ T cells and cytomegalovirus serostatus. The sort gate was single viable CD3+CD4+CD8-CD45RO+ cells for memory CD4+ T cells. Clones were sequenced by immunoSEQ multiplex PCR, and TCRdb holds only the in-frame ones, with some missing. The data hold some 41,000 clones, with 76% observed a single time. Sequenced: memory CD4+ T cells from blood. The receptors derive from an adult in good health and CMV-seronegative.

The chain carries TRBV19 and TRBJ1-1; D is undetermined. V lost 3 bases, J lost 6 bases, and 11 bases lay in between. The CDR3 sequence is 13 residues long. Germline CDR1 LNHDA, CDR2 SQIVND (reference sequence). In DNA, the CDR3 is TGTGCCAGTAGTATCGCTTGGGCAGCTGAAGCTTTCTTT. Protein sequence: CASSIAWAAEAFF.

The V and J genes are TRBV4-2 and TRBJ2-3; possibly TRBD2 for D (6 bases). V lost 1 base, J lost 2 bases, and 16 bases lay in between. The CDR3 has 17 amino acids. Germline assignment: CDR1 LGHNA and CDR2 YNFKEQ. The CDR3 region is CASSQVNGGTDTDTQYF. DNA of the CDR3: TGTGCCAGCAGCCAAGTCAATGGGGGGACCGACACAGATACGCAGTATTTT.

The DNA for the CDR3 is TGTGCCAGCAGCTCCAGACAGGGAGCTGAAGCTTTCTTT. The encoded protein is CASSSRQGAEAFF. This chain uses TRBV7-8 with TRBJ1-1, with TRBD1 matching 7 bases. The CDR3 totals 13 residues. The germline V gene has CDR1 SGHVS and CDR2 FQNEAQ. With 4 bases clipped from V and 6 bases from J, the junction kept 5 bases outside the gene matches.

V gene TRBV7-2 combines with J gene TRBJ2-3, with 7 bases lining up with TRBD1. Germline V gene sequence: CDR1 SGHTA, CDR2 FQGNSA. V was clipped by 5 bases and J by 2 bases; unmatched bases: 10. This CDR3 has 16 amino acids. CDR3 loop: CASSITSGTDTDTQYF. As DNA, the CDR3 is TGTGCCAGCAGCATCACTTCCGGGACAGACACAGATACGCAGTATTTT. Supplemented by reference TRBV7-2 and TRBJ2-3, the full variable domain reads GAGVSQSPSNKVTEKGKDVELRCDPISGHTALYWYRQSLGQGLEFLIYFQGNSAPDKSGLPSDRFSAERTGGSVSTLTIQRTQQEDSAVYLCASSITSGTDTDTQYFGPGTRLTVL.

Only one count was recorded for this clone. CDR3 bases: TGTGCCAGCAGTTTACTCGATAACCCGGGGGGGGAGACCCAGTACTTC. Translated, it gives CASSLLDNPGGETQYF. This rearrangement joins TRBV28 to TRBJ2-5, with 8 nucleotides matching TRBD2. V dropped 2 bases and J dropped 5; count of bases not matched to a gene: 10. CDR3 size: 16 residues. The germline CDR1 and CDR2 sequences are MDHEN and SYDVKM.

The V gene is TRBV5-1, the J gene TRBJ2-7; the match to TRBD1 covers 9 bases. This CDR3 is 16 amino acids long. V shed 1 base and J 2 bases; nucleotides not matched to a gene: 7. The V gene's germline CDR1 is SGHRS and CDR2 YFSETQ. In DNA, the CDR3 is TGCGCCAGCAGCTTGTTTCCAACAGGGGGCGCCTACGAGCAGTACTTC. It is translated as CASSLFPTGGAYEQYF.

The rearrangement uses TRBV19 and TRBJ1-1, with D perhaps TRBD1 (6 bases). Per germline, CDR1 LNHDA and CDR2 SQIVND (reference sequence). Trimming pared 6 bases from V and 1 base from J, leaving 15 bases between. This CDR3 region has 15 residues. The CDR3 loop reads CASSKRPGQNTEAFF. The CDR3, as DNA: TGTGCCAGTAGCAAAAGACCGGGACAGAACACTGAAGCTTTCTTT.

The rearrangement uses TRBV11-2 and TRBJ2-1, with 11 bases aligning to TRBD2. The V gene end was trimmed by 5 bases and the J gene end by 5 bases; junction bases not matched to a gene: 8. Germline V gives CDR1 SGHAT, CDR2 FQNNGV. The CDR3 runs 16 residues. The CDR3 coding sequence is TGTGCCAGCAGCAAGATTAGCGGGAGGGATAACAATGAGCAGTTCTTC. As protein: CASSKISGRDNNEQFF.

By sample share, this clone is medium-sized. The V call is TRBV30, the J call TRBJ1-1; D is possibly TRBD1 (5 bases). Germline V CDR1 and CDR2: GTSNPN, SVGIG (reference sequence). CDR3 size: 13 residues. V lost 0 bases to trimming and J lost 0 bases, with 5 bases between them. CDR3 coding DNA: TGTGCCTGGAGTGTACAGGTGAACACTGAAGCTTTCTTT. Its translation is CAWSVQVNTEAFF.

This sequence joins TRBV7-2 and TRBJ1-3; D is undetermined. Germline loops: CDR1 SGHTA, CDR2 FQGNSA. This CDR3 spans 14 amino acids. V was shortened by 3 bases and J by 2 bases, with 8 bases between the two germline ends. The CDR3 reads CASSFSLAGNTIYF. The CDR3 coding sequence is TGTGCCAGCAGCTTTAGTCTGGCTGGAAACACCATATATTTT.

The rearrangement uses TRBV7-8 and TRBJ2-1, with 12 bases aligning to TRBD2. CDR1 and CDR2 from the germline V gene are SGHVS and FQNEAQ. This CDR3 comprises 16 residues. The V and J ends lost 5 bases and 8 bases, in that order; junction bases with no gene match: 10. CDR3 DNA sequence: TGTGCCAGCAGCCCCTTGCTAGCGGGAGGGCCGGATGAGCAGTTCTTC. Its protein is CASSPLLAGGPDEQFF.

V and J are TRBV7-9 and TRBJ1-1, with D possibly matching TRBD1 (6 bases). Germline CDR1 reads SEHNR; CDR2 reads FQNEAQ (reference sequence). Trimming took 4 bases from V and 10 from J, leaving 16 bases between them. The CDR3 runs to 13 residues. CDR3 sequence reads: CASSSPGRGGAFF. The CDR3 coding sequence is TGTGCCAGCAGCTCCCCCGGAAGGGGGGGAGCTTTCTTT.

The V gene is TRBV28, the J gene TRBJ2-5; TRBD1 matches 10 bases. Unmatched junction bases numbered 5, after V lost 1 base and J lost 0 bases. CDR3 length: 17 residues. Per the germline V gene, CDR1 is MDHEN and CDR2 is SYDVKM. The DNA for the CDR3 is TGTGCCAGCAGTTTATCGCTGGACAGGGGGTACCAAGAGACCCAGTACTTC. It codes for CASSLSLDRGYQETQYF.

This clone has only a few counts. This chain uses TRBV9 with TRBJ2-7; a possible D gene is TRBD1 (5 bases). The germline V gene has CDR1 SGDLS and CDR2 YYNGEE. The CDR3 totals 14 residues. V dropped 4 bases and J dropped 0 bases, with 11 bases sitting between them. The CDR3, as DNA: TGTGCCAGCAGCTCAGGGATAGGCTCCTACGAGCAGTACTTC. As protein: CASSSGIGSYEQYF.

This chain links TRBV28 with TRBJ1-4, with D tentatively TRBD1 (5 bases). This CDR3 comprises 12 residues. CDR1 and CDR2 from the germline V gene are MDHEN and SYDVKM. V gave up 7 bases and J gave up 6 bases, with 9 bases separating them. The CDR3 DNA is TGTGCCAGCACCCAGGGTCATGAAAAACTGTTTTTT. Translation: CASTQGHEKLFF.

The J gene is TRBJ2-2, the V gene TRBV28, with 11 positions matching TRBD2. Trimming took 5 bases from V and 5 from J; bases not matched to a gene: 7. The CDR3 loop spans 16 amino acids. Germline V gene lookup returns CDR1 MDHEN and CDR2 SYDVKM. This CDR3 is CASSRLAGGGTGELFF. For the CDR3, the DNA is TGTGCCAGCAGTCGCCTAGCGGGAGGAGGGACCGGGGAGCTGTTTTTT.

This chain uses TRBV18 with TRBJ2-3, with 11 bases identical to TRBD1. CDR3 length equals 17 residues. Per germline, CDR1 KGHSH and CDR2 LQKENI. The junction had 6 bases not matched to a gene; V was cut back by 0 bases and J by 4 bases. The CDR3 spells CASSPPVGTGGSDTQYF. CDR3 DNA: TGTGCCAGCTCACCACCCGTTGGGACAGGGGGATCAGATACGCAGTATTTT.

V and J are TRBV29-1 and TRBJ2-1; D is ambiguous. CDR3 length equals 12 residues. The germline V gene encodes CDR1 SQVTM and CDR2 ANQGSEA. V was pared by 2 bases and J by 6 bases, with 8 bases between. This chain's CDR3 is CSVERAANEQFF. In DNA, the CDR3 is TGCAGCGTTGAAAGGGCTGCCAATGAGCAGTTCTTC.

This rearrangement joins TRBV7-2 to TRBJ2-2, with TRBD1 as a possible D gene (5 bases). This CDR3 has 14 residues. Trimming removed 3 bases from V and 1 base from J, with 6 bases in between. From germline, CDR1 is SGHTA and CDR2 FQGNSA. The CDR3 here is CASSFRGNTGELFF. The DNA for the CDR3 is TGTGCCAGCAGCTTTAGGGGGAACACCGGGGAGCTGTTTTTT.